The rows below give T cell receptor beta chains drawn from one sample of a study of shared clonotypes between healthy human individuals. Produced via immunoSEQ multiplex PCR; TCRdb's table is partial and in-frame only. The sample yields 650,000 to 700,000 clones, 90% seen once. Sequences were obtained from memory CD8+ T cells from PBMCs. All receptors derive from a man younger than 35 in good health. Some clones in this sample may be carry-over from other donors' samples. CDR3s include the opening cysteine and the closing phenylalanine or tryptophan. The D gene is left open where the match is weak. Only some rows state a clone size, as once, few, many or a class for expanded clones.

d_gene	abundance	v_gene	j_gene	CDR3nt	CDR3aa
.	once	TRBV11-3	TRBJ2-5	TGTGCCAGCAGCTTGGCGACAGGACAAGAGACCCAGTACTTC	CASSLATGQETQYF
.	.	TRBV28	TRBJ2-2	TGTGCCAGCAGCCCAGGGCCCACCGGGGAGCTGTTTTTT	CASSPGPTGELFF
TRBD2	.	TRBV6-5	TRBJ2-1	TGTGCCAGCAGTTACGGCGGGAGGTACTCCTACAATGAGCAGTTCTTC	CASSYGGRYSYNEQFF
.	.	TRBV10-3	TRBJ2-6	TGTGCCGCATCTCAGAGCTCTGGGGCCAACGTCCTGACTTTC	CAASQSSGANVLTF
.	.	TRBV27	TRBJ2-1	TGTGCCAGCAGTTTAGGAGGAGTAGGGAATGAGCAGTTCTTC	CASSLGGVGNEQFF
.	.	TRBV28	TRBJ2-4	TGTGCCAGCAGTTTAGTCCTAGCCAAAAACATTCAGTACTTC	CASSLVLAKNIQYF
TRBD2	.	TRBV5-5	TRBJ2-7	TGTGCCAGCAGCCCAATGACAAACCAGCGGGAGGTATGGTACGAGCAGTACTTC	CASSPMTNQREVWYEQYF
.	.	TRBV19	TRBJ2-4	TGTGCCAGTAGTATAACCCCGGAAGGCATTCAGTACTTC	CASSITPEGIQYF
.	few	TRBV12-5	TRBJ2-2	TGTGCTAGTGGTTTGGTGTTAGGGCGGCCCACCGGGGAGCTGTTTTTT	CASGLVLGRPTGELFF
TRBD1	.	TRBV19	TRBJ2-1	TGTGCCAGTAGTTCAGCCGGGACAGACTACAATGAGCAGTTCTTC	CASSSAGTDYNEQFF